This T cell receptor (beta chain) emerged from a study of CD8+ T cells in alopecia areata. On the study more broadly: Among treated patients, severity was scored by affected scalp area percentage.

The CDR3 runs to 15 residues. Germline CDR1 is LNHNV and CDR2 is YYDKDF (reference sequence). V was cut by 0 bases and J by 11 bases, with 17 bases left in between. Stated treatment: oral pan-JAK inhibitor, 5-10 mg twice daily. CD4+ and CD8+ T cells were sorted from PBMCs. This clone was seen just once. What it binds is unknown. Study conclusions and caveats: Tofacitinib produced a significant decrease in scalp clonality and in expanded CD8+ clones among the top 100. During tofacitinib treatment, many expanded lesional clones remained in scalp and blood.

RNA extraction and reverse transcription yielded cDNA as sequencing template. Sequencing was performed with immunoSEQ multiplex PCR; in TCRdb, only in-frame clones are kept and a portion is missing. The sample carries 150,000 to 200,000 clones, more than 55% recorded once. The receptor comes from a human donor with alopecia areata. This specimen consisted of CD4+ T cells sorted from blood, obtained at week 4, from a patient treated with tofacitinib. J is TRBJ1-5 and V is TRBV15, with D tentatively TRBD1 (6 bases). The CDR3 DNA is TGTGCCACCAGCAGAGAAGACAGGTCATTGATGGCCCAGCATTTT. The encoded protein is CATSREDRSLMAQHF.